Listed below are T cell receptor beta chains from one sample, sequenced in a study of T cell responses to AZD1222 COVID-19 vaccine. TCRdb's table, derived via immunoSEQ multiplex PCR, lists solely in-frame clones and lacks some. The sample shows about 110,000 clones, roughly nine tenths of them seen only once. Specimen: peripheral blood, collected on day 0 of AZD1222 vaccination. The receptors shown here come from an adult in good health. The conserved cysteine and the conserved F or W are not part of the CDR3 here.

>TRBV6-2/TRBV6-3|11|TRBJ1-2
ASSWVEKYGYT
>TRBV7-2|14|TRBJ2-1
ASSSIPSVTHNEQF
>TRBV19|13|TRBJ1-5
ASSSREGQNQPQH
>TRBV5-4|14|TRBJ1-1
ASSLAQAQVNTEAF
>TRBV4-1|13|TRBJ2-7
ASTPGSAASYEQY
>TRBV7-3|12|TRBJ2-2
ASGTGQGTGELF
>TRBV6-5|13|TRBJ1-2
ASSYSGQGDYGYT
>TRBV19|14|TRBJ1-3
ATSPGQGNSGNTIY
>TRBV5-5|15|TRBJ1-5
ASSRAPGQGSTGPQH
>TRBV27|14|TRBJ2-7
ASGKAHSGSPYEQY
>TRBV19|11|TRBJ1-5
ASSKGANQPQH
>TRBV30|13|TRBJ1-5
AWSVGWQSNQPQH
>TRBV19|12|TRBJ1-1
ASSTGVVFSEAF
>TRBV29-1|12|TRBJ1-4
SAQGGPTNEKLF
>TRBV7-9|11|TRBJ1-5
ASSLRGNQPQH
>TRBV5-1|13|TRBJ1-3
ASSLVGDSGNTIY
>TRBV4-3|12|TRBJ1-6
ASSQISFNSPLH
>TRBV11-2|12|TRBJ1-1
ASSLGGVGTEAF
>TRBV2|13|TRBJ2-7
ASSEAPGQQYEQY
>TRBV6-5|12|TRBJ1-6
ASSSQGYNSPLH
>TRBV7-8|10|TRBJ1-2
ASSRDSYGYT
>TRBV19|14|TRBJ1-2
ASSISLRGQGRGYT
>TRBV6-2/TRBV6-3|9|TRBJ1-6
ASSTQSPLH
>TRBV5-1|15|TRBJ1-2
ASSLGTVAAANYGYT
>TRBV18|12|TRBJ2-5
ASSPSRTKETQY